This T cell receptor (beta chain) originates from a study of PD-1 blockade in classical Hodgkin lymphoma. Findings of the study overall: Newly diagnosed patients were reported to start with lower TCR diversity than healthy donors. It was CD4+ TCR diversity, not CD8+, that rose significantly by C4D1.

Some clones are missing from TCRdb's copy, which holds only in-frame ones; the method was immunoSEQ multiplex PCR. This sample has roughly 32,000 clones; 92% occur once, and the top ten carry approximately 0.3%. Indicated time point: cycle 4 day 1 (C4D1), after less than 7 weeks of nivolumab. The patients all showed relapse after autologous stem cell transplantation, while their brentuximab vedotin exposure varied. Negative magnetic selection isolated CD4+ T cells from thawed PBMCs. Patients reached a best response of complete response, partial response or progressive disease. On this clone: Its target is unknown.

The CDR3 length is 16 residues. Germline V gene sequence: CDR1 ENHRY, CDR2 SYGVKD. Trimming removed 10 bases from V and 0 bases from J, with 22 bases in between. The specimen comprised CD4+ T cells from blood, sampled before the fourth cycle of nivolumab. The genes are TRBV10-3 and TRBJ2-7, with D perhaps TRBD1 or TRBD2 (6 bases each). The TCR was taken from a human donor with classical Hodgkin lymphoma. The CDR3 spells CATQGGSGGYSYEQYF. CDR3 sequence (DNA): TGTGCCACCCAAGGGGGGAGCGGCGGGTACTCCTACGAGCAGTACTTC.